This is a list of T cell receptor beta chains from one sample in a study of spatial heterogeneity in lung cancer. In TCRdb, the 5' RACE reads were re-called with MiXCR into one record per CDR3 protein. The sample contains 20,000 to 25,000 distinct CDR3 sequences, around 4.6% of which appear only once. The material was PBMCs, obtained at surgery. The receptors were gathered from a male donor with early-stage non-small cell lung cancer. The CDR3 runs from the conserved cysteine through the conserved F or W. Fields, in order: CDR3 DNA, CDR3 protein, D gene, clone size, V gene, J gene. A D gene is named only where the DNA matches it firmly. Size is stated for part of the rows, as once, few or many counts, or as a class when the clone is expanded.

cdr3_nt: TGTGCCTGGAGTGCGGAACAGGAAAATGAAAAACTGTTTTTT
cdr3_aa: CAWSAEQENEKLFF
d_call: -
clone_size: many
v_call: TRBV30
j_call: TRBJ1-4

cdr3_nt: TGTGCCAGCAGCTCACAGGGGGCTTCCTACGAGCAGTACTTC
cdr3_aa: CASSSQGASYEQYF
d_call: TRBD1
clone_size: -
v_call: TRBV7-9
j_call: TRBJ2-7

cdr3_nt: TGTGCCAGCAGCTCCCGCAGGGAAACGAACACTGAAGCTTTCTTT
cdr3_aa: CASSSRRETNTEAFF
d_call: -
clone_size: many
v_call: TRBV7-8
j_call: TRBJ1-1

cdr3_nt: TGCGCCAGCAGCTTGTACAGGGGTGCGGAGACCCAGTACTTC
cdr3_aa: CASSLYRGAETQYF
d_call: TRBD1
clone_size: many
v_call: TRBV5-1
j_call: TRBJ2-5

cdr3_nt: TGTGCCAGCAGCGTAGGGACTGCGAGCTCCTACAATGAGCAGTTCTTC
cdr3_aa: CASSVGTASSYNEQFF
d_call: -
clone_size: many
v_call: TRBV9
j_call: TRBJ2-1

cdr3_nt: TGTGCCAGTAGTATCAGGGGACCCTCAAATCAGCCCCAGCATTTT
cdr3_aa: CASSIRGPSNQPQHF
d_call: -
clone_size: few
v_call: TRBV19
j_call: TRBJ1-5

cdr3_nt: TGTGCCAGTAGTATCTCGGGACTAGCGGGGGAGGAGTTCTTC
cdr3_aa: CASSISGLAGEEFF
d_call: TRBD2
clone_size: many
v_call: TRBV19
j_call: TRBJ2-1

cdr3_nt: TGTGCCAGCAGCCAAGCGGGAGGGAAATATGAGCAGTTCTTC
cdr3_aa: CASSQAGGKYEQFF
d_call: TRBD2
clone_size: many
v_call: TRBV7-3
j_call: TRBJ2-1

cdr3_nt: TGTGCCAGCAGAGGTTTCGGGACAGGGGCTAACACTGAAGCTTTCTTT
cdr3_aa: CASRGFGTGANTEAFF
d_call: TRBD1
clone_size: many
v_call: TRBV28
j_call: TRBJ1-1

cdr3_nt: TGTGCCAGCAGCTTAGGGGACAGGGACTTTGAAAAACTGTTTTTT
cdr3_aa: CASSLGDRDFEKLFF
d_call: TRBD1
clone_size: many
v_call: TRBV7-2
j_call: TRBJ1-4

cdr3_nt: TGTGCCAGCAGCCCGGAGGAGGTCGAGCAGTACTTC
cdr3_aa: CASSPEEVEQYF
d_call: -
clone_size: many
v_call: TRBV7-9
j_call: TRBJ2-7

cdr3_nt: TGTGCCACCAGCAGAGCGGGAAGCTCCTACAATGAGCAGTTCTTC
cdr3_aa: CATSRAGSSYNEQFF
d_call: -
clone_size: many
v_call: TRBV15
j_call: TRBJ2-1

cdr3_nt: TGCAGTGCTAGAGACCCACCCACAGATACGCAGTATTTT
cdr3_aa: CSARDPPTDTQYF
d_call: -
clone_size: -
v_call: TRBV20-1
j_call: TRBJ2-3

cdr3_nt: TGCAGTGCTAGAGATTTTCGGATGCAAGAGACCCAGTACTTC
cdr3_aa: CSARDFRMQETQYF
d_call: -
clone_size: many
v_call: TRBV20-1
j_call: TRBJ2-5

cdr3_nt: TGTGCCAGCAGCTTTCCGGGAGTATTAGATGAGCAGTTCTTC
cdr3_aa: CASSFPGVLDEQFF
d_call: -
clone_size: many
v_call: TRBV7-3
j_call: TRBJ2-1

cdr3_nt: TGTGCCAGCAGCTTAGCGTTAACTAGCGGGAGCCATGAGCAGTTCTTC
cdr3_aa: CASSLALTSGSHEQFF
d_call: TRBD2
clone_size: medium-sized
v_call: TRBV7-9
j_call: TRBJ2-1

cdr3_nt: TGTGCCAGCAGCGTAGCGGATTACAATGAGCAGTTCTTC
cdr3_aa: CASSVADYNEQFF
d_call: -
clone_size: many
v_call: TRBV9
j_call: TRBJ2-1

cdr3_nt: TGTGCCAGCAGCTCTGGACCTAACGAGCAGTACTTC
cdr3_aa: CASSSGPNEQYF
d_call: -
clone_size: many
v_call: TRBV7-2
j_call: TRBJ2-7

cdr3_nt: TGTGCCAGCAGGCGGACAGGGGACGCAAATCAGCCCCAGCATTTT
cdr3_aa: CASRRTGDANQPQHF
d_call: TRBD1
clone_size: many
v_call: TRBV28
j_call: TRBJ1-5

cdr3_nt: TGTGCCAGCAGCCAGTCAGGCAGTAACTATGGCTACACCTTC
cdr3_aa: CASSQSGSNYGYTF
d_call: -
clone_size: many
v_call: TRBV7-2
j_call: TRBJ1-2

cdr3_nt: TGTGCCAGCCAAATAGACAGGGGGCGAGGGACTGAAGCTTTCTTT
cdr3_aa: CASQIDRGRGTEAFF
d_call: TRBD1
clone_size: few
v_call: TRBV2
j_call: TRBJ1-1

cdr3_nt: TGTGCCAGCAGGAAGGGGGCGGGGGAGCTGTTTTTT
cdr3_aa: CASRKGAGELFF
d_call: TRBD1
clone_size: many
v_call: TRBV12-3/TRBV12-4
j_call: TRBJ2-2

cdr3_nt: TGTGCCAGCAGCTTGTATGAATCTGAAGCTTTCTTT
cdr3_aa: CASSLYESEAFF
d_call: -
clone_size: medium-sized
v_call: TRBV5-4
j_call: TRBJ1-1

cdr3_nt: TGTGCCAGCAGCTCCAGGGGCCAAGAGACCCAGTACTTC
cdr3_aa: CASSSRGQETQYF
d_call: -
clone_size: many
v_call: TRBV7-9
j_call: TRBJ2-5

cdr3_nt: TGTGCCAGCAGTTTAGCGGGAGGGCCGGCTAATGAGCAGTTCTTC
cdr3_aa: CASSLAGGPANEQFF
d_call: TRBD2
clone_size: many
v_call: TRBV11-2
j_call: TRBJ2-1

cdr3_nt: TGTGCCAGCAGTTTACTCGATGAAGCTTTCTTT
cdr3_aa: CASSLLDEAFF
d_call: -
clone_size: medium-sized
v_call: TRBV28
j_call: TRBJ1-1

cdr3_nt: TGTGCCAGCCTTGGTAATTCACCCCTCCACTTT
cdr3_aa: CASLGNSPLHF
d_call: -
clone_size: -
v_call: TRBV28
j_call: TRBJ1-6

cdr3_nt: TGTGCCAGCAGTTACGGGGCGTTAAGGAGAGACCCATTTGAGTTCTTC
cdr3_aa: CASSYGALRRDPFEFF
d_call: -
clone_size: many
v_call: TRBV6-2/TRBV6-3
j_call: TRBJ2-1

cdr3_nt: TGTGCCAGCAGTTACATGGGAGGGACCCGGACGGTGGCTTTCTTT
cdr3_aa: CASSYMGGTRTVAFF
d_call: -
clone_size: many
v_call: TRBV28
j_call: TRBJ1-1

cdr3_nt: TGTGCCAGCAGTGATTTAGAGTTGGGGGAGCAGTTCTTC
cdr3_aa: CASSDLELGEQFF
d_call: -
clone_size: many
v_call: TRBV2
j_call: TRBJ2-1

cdr3_nt: TGCGCCAGCAGCGTTTCGGGCCGCACCGGGGAGCTGTTTTTT
cdr3_aa: CASSVSGRTGELFF
d_call: -
clone_size: many
v_call: TRBV5-1
j_call: TRBJ2-2

cdr3_nt: TGCGCCAGCAGCTTGGCCAGGGGAGGGACCGGGGAGCTGTTTTTT
cdr3_aa: CASSLARGGTGELFF
d_call: -
clone_size: many
v_call: TRBV5-1
j_call: TRBJ2-2

cdr3_nt: TGTGCCTGGGCCCGACTAGCGGGGACCTACGAGCAGTACTTC
cdr3_aa: CAWARLAGTYEQYF
d_call: TRBD2
clone_size: many
v_call: TRBV30
j_call: TRBJ2-7

cdr3_nt: TGTGCCAGCAGGGCCGGGGGGGTCATCTACAATGAGCAGTTCTTC
cdr3_aa: CASRAGGVIYNEQFF
d_call: TRBD2
clone_size: many
v_call: TRBV2
j_call: TRBJ2-1

cdr3_nt: TGTGCCAGCAGCTCACCGGGACTAGCGTCAGATACGCAGTATTTT
cdr3_aa: CASSSPGLASDTQYF
d_call: TRBD2
clone_size: -
v_call: TRBV11-2
j_call: TRBJ2-3

cdr3_nt: TGTGCCAGCAGTTACGGGTTCTCGGCGGAGACCCAGTACTTC
cdr3_aa: CASSYGFSAETQYF
d_call: -
clone_size: few
v_call: TRBV6-6
j_call: TRBJ2-5

cdr3_nt: TGTGCCGTTAAAGCGGGACAGAGCACAGATACGCAGTATTTT
cdr3_aa: CAVKAGQSTDTQYF
d_call: -
clone_size: many
v_call: TRBV6-5
j_call: TRBJ2-3

cdr3_nt: TGTGCCAGCAGTCCCCACAGGGCCCGCACAGATACGCAGTATTTT
cdr3_aa: CASSPHRARTDTQYF
d_call: -
clone_size: many
v_call: TRBV12-3/TRBV12-4
j_call: TRBJ2-3

cdr3_nt: TGTGCCAGCAGCGCGGGCTTCAATGAGCAGTTCTTC
cdr3_aa: CASSAGFNEQFF
d_call: -
clone_size: many
v_call: TRBV2
j_call: TRBJ2-1

cdr3_nt: TGTGCCAGTGACAAGCGGTTACTCCGTGGTGAGCAGTTCTTC
cdr3_aa: CASDKRLLRGEQFF
d_call: -
clone_size: -
v_call: TRBV6-5
j_call: TRBJ2-1

cdr3_nt: TGTGCCAGCAGTTACCACTGGGGTGGATTCACCGGGGAGCTGTTTTTT
cdr3_aa: CASSYHWGGFTGELFF
d_call: -
clone_size: many
v_call: TRBV6-2/TRBV6-3
j_call: TRBJ2-2

cdr3_nt: TGTGCCAGCAGCCCCTCTGGGGGACAGGGAAGCACAGATACGCAGTATTTT
cdr3_aa: CASSPSGGQGSTDTQYF
d_call: TRBD1
clone_size: -
v_call: TRBV9
j_call: TRBJ2-3

cdr3_nt: TGTGCCAGCAGCTCCCGGACTCGCGGGGAGCTGTTTTTT
cdr3_aa: CASSSRTRGELFF
d_call: -
clone_size: many
v_call: TRBV7-2
j_call: TRBJ2-2

cdr3_nt: TGTGCCAGCAGCTTAAGGCCTCTAGCGGGGGAATACAATGAGCAGTTCTTC
cdr3_aa: CASSLRPLAGEYNEQFF
d_call: TRBD2
clone_size: many
v_call: TRBV7-3
j_call: TRBJ2-1

cdr3_nt: TGTGCCAGCAGTGAAGGGGGCTGGGTAAACATTCAGTACTTC
cdr3_aa: CASSEGGWVNIQYF
d_call: -
clone_size: many
v_call: TRBV2
j_call: TRBJ2-4

cdr3_nt: TGCAGTGCTAGAGGGACGGCCTCCTACGAGCAGTACTTC
cdr3_aa: CSARGTASYEQYF
d_call: -
clone_size: many
v_call: TRBV20-1
j_call: TRBJ2-7

cdr3_nt: TGCAGCGTCCTCGTCAGCATCGGCTACGAGCAGTACTTC
cdr3_aa: CSVLVSIGYEQYF
d_call: -
clone_size: many
v_call: TRBV29-1
j_call: TRBJ2-7

cdr3_nt: TGTGCCAGCAGCCCCCTTCGGGGCCAGAACACCGGGGAGCTGTTTTTT
cdr3_aa: CASSPLRGQNTGELFF
d_call: -
clone_size: many
v_call: TRBV7-9
j_call: TRBJ2-2